The next 8 T cell receptor beta chains were all read from a single sample in a study of blood T cell repertoires in COVID-19. Some clones are missing from TCRdb's copy, which holds only in-frame ones; the method was immunoSEQ multiplex PCR. In the table there are fewer than 85,000 clones, about 70% of which are singletons. The specimen sequenced was peripheral blood. Receptors were obtained from a woman aged 80 or older with active or convalescent COVID-19.

The V call is TRBV7-9, the J call TRBJ1-1; tentatively, D is TRBD1 (6 bases). The germline V and J ends were trimmed by 1 base and 4 bases, with 10 bases remaining between them. CDR1 SEHNR and CDR2 FQNEAQ come from the germline V gene (reference sequence). This CDR3 has 14 residues. CDR3 in amino acids: CASSLGTVSTEAFF. Here the CDR3 DNA reads TGTGCCAGCAGCTTAGGGACAGTCAGCACTGAAGCTTTCTTT.

This clone was recorded once. The chain uses TRBV19 and TRBJ2-1, with D tentatively TRBD1 (5 bases). Trimming cost V 5 bases and J 0 bases, with 11 bases left between them. CDR1 is LNHDA, CDR2 SQIVND, per germline (reference sequence). The CDR3 spans 15 residues. The chain's CDR3 is CASSLGPSSYNEQFF. The DNA for the CDR3 is TGTGCCAGTAGTTTGGGGCCGAGCTCCTACAATGAGCAGTTCTTC.

The CDR3 reads CASSLTGPGNTIYF. CDR3 nucleotide sequence: TGTGCCAGCAGCCTGACAGGTCCCGGAAACACCATATATTTT. The chain couples TRBV11-2 to TRBJ1-3; perhaps TRBD1 as D (6 bases). CDR3 length: 14 residues. CDR1 is SGHAT, CDR2 FQNNGV, per germline. Trimming cost V 5 bases and J 4 bases, with 12 bases left between them.

A few counts support this clone. The V and J genes are TRBV5-1 and TRBJ1-6, with a tentative D call TRBD1 (5 bases). This CDR3 has 15 residues. V shed 6 bases and J shed 7 bases, with 17 bases lying between them. The germline V gene encodes CDR1 SGHRS and CDR2 YFSETQ. The CDR3 sequence: CASKNLQGSNSPLHF. The CDR3 coding sequence is TGCGCCAGCAAAAACCTGCAGGGTTCAAATTCACCCCTCCACTTT.

The rearrangement links TRBV29-1 to TRBJ2-3; 14 bases map to TRBD2. The CDR3 totals 20 residues. Germline V gene lookup returns CDR1 SQVTM and CDR2 ANQGSEA. With V trimmed by 6 bases and J by 0 bases, 17 bases remained unmatched. This CDR3 reads CSVANPGLAGASTSTDTQYF. The CDR3 nucleotides read TGCAGCGTAGCTAACCCGGGACTAGCGGGGGCTTCTACTAGCACAGATACGCAGTATTTT.

The gene calls are TRBV6-2 or TRBV6-3 and TRBJ2-3; D remains unclear. The CDR3 is 12 amino acids. V was cut by 6 bases and J by 5 bases, with 9 bases left in between. CDR1 and CDR2 (germline): MNHEY, SVGEGT. DNA for the CDR3: TGTGCCAGCAGCCCCTGGCAAGATACGCAGTATTTT. It encodes CASSPWQDTQYF.

The chain employs TRBV2 and TRBJ2-1, with D possibly matching TRBD2 (6 bases). The germline gives CDR1 SNHLY, CDR2 FYNNEI. The CDR3 contains 15 residues. The V end was cut by 8 bases, the J end by 4 bases, with 18 bases between. For the CDR3, the DNA is TGTGCCAGCTACATAGCGGTGGGACGATACAATGAGCAGTTCTTC. As protein: CASYIAVGRYNEQFF.

The gene calls are TRBV11-2 and TRBJ1-5; D uncertain. The CDR3 has 15 residues. V lost 0 bases and J lost 5, with 11 bases in between. Germline CDR1 is SGHAT and CDR2 is FQNNGV. The CDR3 protein is CASSLDARDYQPQHF. DNA of the CDR3: TGTGCCAGCAGCTTAGACGCCCGAGACTATCAGCCCCAGCATTTT.